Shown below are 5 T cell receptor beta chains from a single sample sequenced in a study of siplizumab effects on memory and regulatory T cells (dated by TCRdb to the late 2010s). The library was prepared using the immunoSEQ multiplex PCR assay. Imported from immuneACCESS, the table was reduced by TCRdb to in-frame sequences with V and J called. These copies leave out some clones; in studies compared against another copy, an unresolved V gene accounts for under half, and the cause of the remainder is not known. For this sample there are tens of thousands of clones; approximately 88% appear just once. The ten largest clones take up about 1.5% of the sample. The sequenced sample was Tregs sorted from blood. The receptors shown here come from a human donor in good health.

The CDR3 sequence: CASSLKGGSSYNEQFF. DNA for the CDR3: TGTGCCAGCAGCTTAAAGGGCGGGAGTTCCTACAATGAGCAGTTCTTC. This chain connects TRBV7-3 to TRBJ2-1; 7 positions match TRBD2. Germline V gene data show CDR1 as SGHTA and CDR2 as FQGTGA. This CDR3 has 16 residues. V was pared by 1 base and J by 1 base, with 4 bases of the junction left unmatched. The variable domain in full, completed from reference TRBV7-3 and TRBJ2-1, reads GAGVSQTPSNKVTEKGKYVELRCDPISGHTALYWYRQSLGQGPEFLIYFQGTGAADDSGLPNDRFFAVRPEGSVSTLKIQRTERGDSAVYLCASSLKGGSSYNEQFFGPGTRLTVL.

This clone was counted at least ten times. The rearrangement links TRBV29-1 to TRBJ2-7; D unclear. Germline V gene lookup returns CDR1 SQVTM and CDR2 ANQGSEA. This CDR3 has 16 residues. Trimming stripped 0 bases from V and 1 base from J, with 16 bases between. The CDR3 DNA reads TGCAGCGTTGAAGATCTTTTCGAAGAAAAATCCTACGAGCAGTACTTC. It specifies CSVEDLFEEKSYEQYF.

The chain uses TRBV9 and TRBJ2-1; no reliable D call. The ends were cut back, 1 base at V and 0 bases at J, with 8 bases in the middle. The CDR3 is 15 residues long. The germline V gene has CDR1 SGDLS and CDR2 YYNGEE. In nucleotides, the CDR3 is TGTGCCAGCAGCGTAAGTTGGCACTCCTACAATGAGCAGTTCTTC. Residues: CASSVSWHSYNEQFF. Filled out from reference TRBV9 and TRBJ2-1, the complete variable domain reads DSGVTQTPKHLITATGQRVTLRCSPRSGDLSVYWYQQSLDQGLQFLIQYYNGEERAKGNILERFSAQQFPDLHSELNLSSLELGDSALYFCASSVSWHSYNEQFFGPGTRLTVL.

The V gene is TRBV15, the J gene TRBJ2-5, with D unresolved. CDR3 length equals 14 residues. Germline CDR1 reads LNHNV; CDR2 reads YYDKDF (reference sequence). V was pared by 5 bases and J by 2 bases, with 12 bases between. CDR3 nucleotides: TGTGCCACCAGCCGGTTTACCGTACAAGAGACCCAGTACTTC. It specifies CATSRFTVQETQYF.

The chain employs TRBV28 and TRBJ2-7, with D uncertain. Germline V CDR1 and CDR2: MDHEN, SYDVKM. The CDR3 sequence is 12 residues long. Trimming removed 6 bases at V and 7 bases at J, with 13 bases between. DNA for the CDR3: TGTGCCAGCAGGAGAATAGGTTCGGAGCAGTACTTC. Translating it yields CASRRIGSEQYF.